The clone carrying this TCR beta chain was counted once. Its antigen is not identified. This record comes from a study of cytomegalovirus exposure and HLA in healthy donors. In the study overall: HLA-typed donors contributed around 88 million unique TCRs, which were held in an early data release.

Overall study results and limits: Rates of TCR association differed by HLA locus in a later analysis, with DRB1 highest and HLA-C lowest. TCR beta chain V- and J-gene trimming was linked, in a later analysis, to a missense variant in DCLRE1C.

The PCR made use of 60 Vbeta and 13 Jbeta primers. This table comes from immunoSEQ multiplex PCR, and its TCRdb copy is limited to in-frame clones, with some not included. The repertoire holds about 140,000 clones, with roughly 73% as singletons. The germline V gene has CDR1 MNHEY and CDR2 SMNVEV (reference sequence). CDR3 size: 12 residues. The junction had 8 bases not matched to a gene; V was cut back by 5 bases and J by 13 bases. The source of this sequence is a female donor in good health and CMV-seronegative. The source material was PBMCs. V usage is TRBV27 and J usage is TRBJ2-1, with 7 bases identical to TRBD1. CDR3: CASSGTGTDQFF. CDR3 nucleotide sequence: TGTGCCAGCAGTGGTACCGGGACAGATCAGTTCTTC.